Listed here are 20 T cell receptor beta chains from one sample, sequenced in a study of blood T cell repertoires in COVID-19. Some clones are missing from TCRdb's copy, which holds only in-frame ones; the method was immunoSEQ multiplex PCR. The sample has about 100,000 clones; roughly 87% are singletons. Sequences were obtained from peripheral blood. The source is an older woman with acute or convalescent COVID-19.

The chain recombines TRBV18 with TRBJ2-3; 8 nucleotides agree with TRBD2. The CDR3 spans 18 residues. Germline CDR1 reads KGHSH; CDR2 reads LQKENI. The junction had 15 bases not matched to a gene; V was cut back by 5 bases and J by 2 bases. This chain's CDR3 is CASSAVARVAGITDTQYF. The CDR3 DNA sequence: TGTGCCAGCTCAGCAGTGGCGAGGGTAGCGGGGATCACAGATACGCAGTATTTT.

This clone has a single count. Here the CDR3 DNA reads TGTGCCAGCAGCCAGAGGGCGGGAGTTGGGGCTCGCTACAATGAGCAGTTCTTC. Residues: CASSQRAGVGARYNEQFF. The chain uses TRBV4-2 and TRBJ2-1, with 7 bases that match TRBD2. Trimming at V came to 3 bases and at J to 3 bases, leaving 14 bases not matched to a gene. CDR1 and CDR2 (germline): LGHNA, YNFKEQ. This CDR3 contains 18 residues.

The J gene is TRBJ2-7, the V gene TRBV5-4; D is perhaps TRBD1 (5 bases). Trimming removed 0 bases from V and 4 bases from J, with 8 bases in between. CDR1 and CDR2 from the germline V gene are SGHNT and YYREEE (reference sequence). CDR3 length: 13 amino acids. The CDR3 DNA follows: TGTGCCAGCAGCTTGGGTTCAGGGTACGAGCAGTACGTC. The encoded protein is CASSLGSGYEQYV.

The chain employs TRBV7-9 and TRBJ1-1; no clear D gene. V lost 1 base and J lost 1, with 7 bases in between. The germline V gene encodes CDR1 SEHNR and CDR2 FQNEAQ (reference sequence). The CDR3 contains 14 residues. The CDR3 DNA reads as TGTGCCAGCAGCTTAGGGCAGGCGAACACTGAAGCTTTCTTT. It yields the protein CASSLGQANTEAFF.

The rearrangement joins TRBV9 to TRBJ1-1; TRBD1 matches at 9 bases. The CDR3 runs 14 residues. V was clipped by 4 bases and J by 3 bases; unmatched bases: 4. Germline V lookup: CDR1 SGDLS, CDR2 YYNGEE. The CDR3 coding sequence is TGTGCCAGCAGCTCTGGACAGGGGCACACTGAAGCTTTCTTT. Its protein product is CASSSGQGHTEAFF. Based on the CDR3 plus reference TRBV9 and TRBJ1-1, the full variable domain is DSGVTQTPKHLITATGQRVTLRCSPRSGDLSVYWYQQSLDQGLQFLIQYYNGEERAKGNILERFSAQQFPDLHSELNLSSLELGDSALYFCASSSGQGHTEAFFGQGTRLTVV.

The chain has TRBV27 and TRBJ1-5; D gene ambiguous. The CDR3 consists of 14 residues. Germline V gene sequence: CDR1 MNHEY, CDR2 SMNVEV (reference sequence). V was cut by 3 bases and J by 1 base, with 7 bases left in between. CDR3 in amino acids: CASSLGGSNQPQHF. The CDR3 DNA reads TGTGCCAGCAGTTTGGGAGGGAGCAATCAGCCCCAGCATTTT.

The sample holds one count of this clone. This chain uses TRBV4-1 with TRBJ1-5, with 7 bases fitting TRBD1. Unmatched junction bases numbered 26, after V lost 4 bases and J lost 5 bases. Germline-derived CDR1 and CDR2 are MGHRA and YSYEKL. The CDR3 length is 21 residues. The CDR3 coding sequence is TGCGCCAGCAGCCGAATTCACATAGAGTCCAGACAGGGACGTTCTTATCAGCCCCAGCATTTT. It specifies CASSRIHIESRQGRSYQPQHF.

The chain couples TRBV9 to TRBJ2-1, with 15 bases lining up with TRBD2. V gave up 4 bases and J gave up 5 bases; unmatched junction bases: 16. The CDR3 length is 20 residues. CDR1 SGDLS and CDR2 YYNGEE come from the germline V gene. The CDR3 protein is CASSPMGRTSGRAEDNEQFF. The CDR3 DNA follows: TGTGCCAGCAGCCCGATGGGTCGGACTAGCGGGAGGGCGGAGGACAATGAGCAGTTCTTC.

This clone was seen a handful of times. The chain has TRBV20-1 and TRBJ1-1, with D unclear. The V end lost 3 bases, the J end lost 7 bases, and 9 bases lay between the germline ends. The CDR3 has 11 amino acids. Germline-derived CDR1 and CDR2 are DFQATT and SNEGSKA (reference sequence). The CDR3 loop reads CSARGHYEAFF. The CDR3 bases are TGCAGTGCTAGGGGTCACTATGAAGCTTTCTTT.

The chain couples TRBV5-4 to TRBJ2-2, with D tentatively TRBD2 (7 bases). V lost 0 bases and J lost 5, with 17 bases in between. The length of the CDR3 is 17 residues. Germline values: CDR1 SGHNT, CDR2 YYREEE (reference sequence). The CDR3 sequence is CASSLDGSGTRTGELFF. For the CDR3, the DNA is TGTGCCAGCAGCTTGGATGGAAGCGGGACAAGGACCGGGGAGCTGTTTTTT.

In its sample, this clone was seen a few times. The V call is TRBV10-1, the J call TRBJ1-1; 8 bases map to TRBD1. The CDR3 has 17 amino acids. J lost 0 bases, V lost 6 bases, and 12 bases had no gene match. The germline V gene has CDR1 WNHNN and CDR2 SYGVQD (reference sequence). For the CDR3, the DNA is TGCGCCAGCAGCCGACAGGGGCCGCGCGGATTGAACACTGAAGCTTTCTTT. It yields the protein CASSRQGPRGLNTEAFF.

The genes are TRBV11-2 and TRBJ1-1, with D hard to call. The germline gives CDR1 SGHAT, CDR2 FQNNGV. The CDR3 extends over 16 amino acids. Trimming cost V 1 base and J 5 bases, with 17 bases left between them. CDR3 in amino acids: CASSLAGVLGQTEAFF. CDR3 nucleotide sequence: TGTGCCAGCAGCTTAGCTGGAGTTCTGGGTCAAACTGAAGCTTTCTTT. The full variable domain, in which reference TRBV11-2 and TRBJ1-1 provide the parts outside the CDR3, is EAGVAQSPRYKIIEKRQSVAFWCNPISGHATLYWYQQILGQGPKLLIQFQNNGVVDDSQLPKDRFSAERLKGVDSTLKIQPAKLEDSAVYLCASSLAGVLGQTEAFFGQGTRLTVV.

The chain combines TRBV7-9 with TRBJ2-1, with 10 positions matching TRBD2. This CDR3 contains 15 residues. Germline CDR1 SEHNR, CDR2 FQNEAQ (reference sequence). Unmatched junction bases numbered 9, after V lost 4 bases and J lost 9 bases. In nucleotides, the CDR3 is TGTGCCAGCAGCTATATGGCTAGCGGGAGCGTTGAGCAGTTCTTC. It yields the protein CASSYMASGSVEQFF.

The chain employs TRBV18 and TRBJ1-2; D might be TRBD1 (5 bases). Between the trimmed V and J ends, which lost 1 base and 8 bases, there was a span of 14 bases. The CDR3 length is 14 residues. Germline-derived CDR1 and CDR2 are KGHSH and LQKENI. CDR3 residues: CASSPRRGEKGYTF. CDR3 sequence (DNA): TGTGCCAGCTCACCACGCCGGGGGGAGAAAGGCTACACCTTC.

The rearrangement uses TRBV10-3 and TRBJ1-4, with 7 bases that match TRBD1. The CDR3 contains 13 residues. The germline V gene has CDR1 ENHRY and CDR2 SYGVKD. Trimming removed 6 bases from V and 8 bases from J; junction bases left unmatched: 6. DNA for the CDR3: TGTGCCATCAGGGCCGGGACAGACGAAAAACTGTTTTTT. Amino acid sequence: CAIRAGTDEKLFF.

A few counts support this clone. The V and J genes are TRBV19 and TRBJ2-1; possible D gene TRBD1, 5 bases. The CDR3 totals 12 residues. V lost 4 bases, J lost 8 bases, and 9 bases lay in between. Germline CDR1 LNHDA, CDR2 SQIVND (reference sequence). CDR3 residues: CASSSRVDEQFF. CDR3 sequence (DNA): TGTGCCAGTAGTAGCAGGGTGGATGAGCAGTTCTTC. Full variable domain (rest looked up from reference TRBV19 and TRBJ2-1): DGGITQSPKYLFRKEGQNVTLSCEQNLNHDAMYWYRQDPGQGLRLIYYSQIVNDFQKGDIAEGYSVSREKKESFPLTVTSAQKNPTAFYLCASSSRVDEQFFGPGTRLTVL.

The CDR3 here is CASSPGGHEAFF. In DNA, the CDR3 is TGTGCCAGCAGTCCCGGGGGGCATGAAGCTTTCTTT. The J gene is TRBJ1-1, the V gene TRBV28, with D perhaps TRBD1 (6 bases). V was cut by 5 bases and J by 7 bases, with 11 bases left in between. The CDR3 sequence is 12 residues long. Germline V CDR1 and CDR2: MDHEN, SYDVKM.

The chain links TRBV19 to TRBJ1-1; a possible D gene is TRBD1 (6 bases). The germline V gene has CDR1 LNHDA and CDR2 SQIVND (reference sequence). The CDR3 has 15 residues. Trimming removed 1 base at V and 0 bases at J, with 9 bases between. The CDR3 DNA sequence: TGTGCCAGTAGTATAGTCGGACAGATGAACACTGAAGCTTTCTTT. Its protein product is CASSIVGQMNTEAFF.

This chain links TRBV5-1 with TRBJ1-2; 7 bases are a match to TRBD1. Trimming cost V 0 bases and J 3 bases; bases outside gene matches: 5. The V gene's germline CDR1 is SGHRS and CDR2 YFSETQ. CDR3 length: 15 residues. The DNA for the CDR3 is TGCGCCAGCAGCTTGGAAGCAGGGGGTGACTATGGCTACACCTTC. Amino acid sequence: CASSLEAGGDYGYTF.

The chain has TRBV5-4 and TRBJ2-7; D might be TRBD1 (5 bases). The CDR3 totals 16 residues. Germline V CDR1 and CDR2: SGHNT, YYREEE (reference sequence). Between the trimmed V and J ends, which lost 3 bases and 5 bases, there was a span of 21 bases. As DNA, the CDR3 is TGTGCCAGCAGCTCGCCCAATAAGGGGCAAGGGGACGAGCAGTACGTC. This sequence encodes CASSSPNKGQGDEQYV.